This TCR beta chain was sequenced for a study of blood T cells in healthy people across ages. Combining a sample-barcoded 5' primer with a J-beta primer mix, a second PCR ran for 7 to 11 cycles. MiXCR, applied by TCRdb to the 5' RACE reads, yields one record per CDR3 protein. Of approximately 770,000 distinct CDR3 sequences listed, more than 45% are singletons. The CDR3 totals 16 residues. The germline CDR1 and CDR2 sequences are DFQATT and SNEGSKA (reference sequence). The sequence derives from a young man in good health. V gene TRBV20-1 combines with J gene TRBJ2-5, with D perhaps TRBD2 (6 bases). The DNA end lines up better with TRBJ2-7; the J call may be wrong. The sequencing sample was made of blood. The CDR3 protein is CSAREARRGNSYEQYF. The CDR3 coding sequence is TGCAGTGCTAGAGAGGCTAGACGGGGGAACTCCTACGAGCAGTACTTC.